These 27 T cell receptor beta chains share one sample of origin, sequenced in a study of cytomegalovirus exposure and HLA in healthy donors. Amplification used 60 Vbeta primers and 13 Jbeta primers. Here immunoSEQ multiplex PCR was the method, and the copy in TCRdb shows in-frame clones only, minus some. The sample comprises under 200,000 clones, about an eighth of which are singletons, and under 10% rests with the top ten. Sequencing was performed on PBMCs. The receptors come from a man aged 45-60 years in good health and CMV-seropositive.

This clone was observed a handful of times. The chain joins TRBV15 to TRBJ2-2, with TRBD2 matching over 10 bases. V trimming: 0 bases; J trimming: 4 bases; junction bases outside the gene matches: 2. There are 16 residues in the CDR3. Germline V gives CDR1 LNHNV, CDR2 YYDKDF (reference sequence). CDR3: CATSRDPSGGTGELFF. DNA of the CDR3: TGTGCCACCAGCAGAGATCCTAGCGGGGGCACCGGGGAGCTGTTTTTT.

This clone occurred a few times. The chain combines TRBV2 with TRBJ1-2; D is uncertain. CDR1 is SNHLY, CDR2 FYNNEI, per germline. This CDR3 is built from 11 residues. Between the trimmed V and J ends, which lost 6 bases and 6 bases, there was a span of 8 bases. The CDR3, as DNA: TGTGCCAGCAGCCCCCGAGATGGCTACACCTTC. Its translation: CASSPRDGYTF.

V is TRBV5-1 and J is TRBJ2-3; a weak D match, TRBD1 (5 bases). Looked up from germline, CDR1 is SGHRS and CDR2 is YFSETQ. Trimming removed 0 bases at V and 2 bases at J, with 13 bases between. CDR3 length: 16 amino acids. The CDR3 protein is CASSLGQSRYTDTQYF. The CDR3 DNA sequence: TGCGCCAGCAGCTTGGGACAGTCGAGGTACACAGATACGCAGTATTTT.

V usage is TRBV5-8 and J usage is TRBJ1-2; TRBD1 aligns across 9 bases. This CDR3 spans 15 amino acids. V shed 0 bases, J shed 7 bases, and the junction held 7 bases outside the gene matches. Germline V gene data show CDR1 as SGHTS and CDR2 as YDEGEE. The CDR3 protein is CASSLVYGQGPGYTF. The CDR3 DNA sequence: TGTGCCAGCAGCTTGGTGTACGGACAGGGGCCTGGCTACACCTTC. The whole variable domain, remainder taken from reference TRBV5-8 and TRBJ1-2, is EAGVTQSPTHLIKTRGQQATLRCSPISGHTSVYWYQQALGLGLQFLLWYDEGEERNRGNFPPRFSGRQFPNYSSELNVNALELEDSALYLCASSLVYGQGPGYTFGSGTRLTVV.

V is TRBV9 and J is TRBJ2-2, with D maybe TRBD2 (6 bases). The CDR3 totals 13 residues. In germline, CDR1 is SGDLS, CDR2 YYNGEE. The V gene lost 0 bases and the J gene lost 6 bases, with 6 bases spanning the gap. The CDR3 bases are TGTGCCAGCAGCGTAGCTAGCGCCGGGGAGCTGTTTTTT. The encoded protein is CASSVASAGELFF.

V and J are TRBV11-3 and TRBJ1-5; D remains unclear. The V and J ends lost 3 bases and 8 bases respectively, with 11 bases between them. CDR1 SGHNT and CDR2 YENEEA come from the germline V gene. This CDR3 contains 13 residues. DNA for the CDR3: TGTGCCAGCAGCTTGGGCCTCGCCGAGCCCCAGCATTTT. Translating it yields CASSLGLAEPQHF.

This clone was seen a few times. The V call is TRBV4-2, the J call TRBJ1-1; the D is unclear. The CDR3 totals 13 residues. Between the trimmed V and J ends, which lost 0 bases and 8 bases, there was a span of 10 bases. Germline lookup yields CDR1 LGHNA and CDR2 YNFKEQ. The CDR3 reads CASSQDMAVEAFF. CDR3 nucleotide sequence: TGTGCCAGCAGCCAAGATATGGCAGTCGAAGCTTTCTTT.

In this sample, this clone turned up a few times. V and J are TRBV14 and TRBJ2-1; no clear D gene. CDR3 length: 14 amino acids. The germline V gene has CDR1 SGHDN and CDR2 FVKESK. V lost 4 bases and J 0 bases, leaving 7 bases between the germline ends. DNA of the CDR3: TGTGCCAGCAGCCGAGGCAGCTCCTACAATGAGCAGTTCTTC. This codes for CASSRGSSYNEQFF. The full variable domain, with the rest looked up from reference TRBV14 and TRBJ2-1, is EAGVTQFPSHSVIEKGQTVTLRCDPISGHDNLYWYRRVMGKEIKFLLHFVKESKQDESGMPNNRFLAERTGGTYSTLKVQPAELEDSGVYFCASSRGSSYNEQFFGPGTRLTVL.

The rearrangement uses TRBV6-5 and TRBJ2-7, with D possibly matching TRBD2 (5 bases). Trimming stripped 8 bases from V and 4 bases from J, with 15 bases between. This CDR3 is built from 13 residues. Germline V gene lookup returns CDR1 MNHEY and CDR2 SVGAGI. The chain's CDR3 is CASSGNGIYEQYV. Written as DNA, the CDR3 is TGTGCCAGCTCGGGGAATGGGATTTACGAGCAGTACGTC.

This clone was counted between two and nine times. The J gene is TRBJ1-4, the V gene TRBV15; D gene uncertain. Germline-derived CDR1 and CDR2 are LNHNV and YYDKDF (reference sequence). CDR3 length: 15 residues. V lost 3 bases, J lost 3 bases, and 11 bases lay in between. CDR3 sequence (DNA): TGTGCCACCAGCAGTGGACTCGGGGCTAATGAAAAACTGTTTTTT. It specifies CATSSGLGANEKLFF. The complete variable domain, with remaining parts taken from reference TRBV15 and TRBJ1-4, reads DAMVIQNPRYQVTQFGKPVTLSCSQTLNHNVMYWYQQKSSQAPKLLFHYYDKDFNNEADTPDNFQSRRPNTSFCFLDIRSPGLGDTAMYLCATSSGLGANEKLFFGSGTQLSVL.

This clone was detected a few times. CDR3 bases: TGCGCCAGCAGCTTCAGCGACCATAATTCACCCCTCCACTTT. Amino acid sequence: CASSFSDHNSPLHF. V usage is TRBV5-1 and J usage is TRBJ1-6; no reliable D call. CDR3 size: 14 residues. Trimming pared 2 bases from V and 5 bases from J, leaving 8 bases between. The germline V gene has CDR1 SGHRS and CDR2 YFSETQ.

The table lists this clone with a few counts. Here the CDR3 DNA reads TGCACCAGCAGCCAGCCCCAGGGGCAGGGCACCGGGGAGCTGTTTTTT. Its translation: CTSSQPQGQGTGELFF. The chain links TRBV1 to TRBJ2-2; the DNA was not compared with TRBD1, the D call given in the table. TRBV1 corresponds to a pseudogene. This CDR3 spans 16 amino acids.

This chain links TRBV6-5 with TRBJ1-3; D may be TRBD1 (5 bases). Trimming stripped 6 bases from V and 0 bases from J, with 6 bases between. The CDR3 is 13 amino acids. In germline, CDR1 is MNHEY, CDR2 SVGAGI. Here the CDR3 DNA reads TGTGCCAGCAGAGACAGCTCTGGAAACACCATATATTTT. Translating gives CASRDSSGNTIYF.

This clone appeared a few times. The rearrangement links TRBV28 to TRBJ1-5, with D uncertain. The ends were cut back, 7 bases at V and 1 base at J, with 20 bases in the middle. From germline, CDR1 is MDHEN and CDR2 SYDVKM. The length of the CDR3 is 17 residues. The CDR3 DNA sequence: TGTGCCAGCACGGCGGTCCCATCTGTAGGAAGCAATCAGCCCCAGCATTTT. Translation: CASTAVPSVGSNQPQHF.

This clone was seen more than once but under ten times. The CDR3 protein is CATSLGQSYEQYF. The CDR3 DNA is TGTGCCACCAGCCTGGGACAGAGCTACGAGCAGTACTTC. The rearrangement links TRBV15 to TRBJ2-7; 7 positions agree with TRBD1. V trimming: 5 bases; J trimming: 3 bases; junction bases outside the gene matches: 4. The CDR3 length is 13 residues. Germline CDR1 is LNHNV and CDR2 is YYDKDF (reference sequence).

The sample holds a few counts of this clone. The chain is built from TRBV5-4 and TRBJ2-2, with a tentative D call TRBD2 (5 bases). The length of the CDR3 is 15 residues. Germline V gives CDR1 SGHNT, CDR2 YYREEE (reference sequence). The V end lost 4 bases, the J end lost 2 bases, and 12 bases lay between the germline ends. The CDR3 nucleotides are TGTGCCAGCAGCCCCGGACTCAGCAACACCGGGGAGCTGTTTTTT. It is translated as CASSPGLSNTGELFF. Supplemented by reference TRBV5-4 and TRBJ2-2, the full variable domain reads ETGVTQSPTHLIKTRGQQVTLRCSSQSGHNTVSWYQQALGQGPQFIFQYYREEENGRGNFPPRFSGLQFPNYSSELNVNALELDDSALYLCASSPGLSNTGELFFGEGSRLTVL.

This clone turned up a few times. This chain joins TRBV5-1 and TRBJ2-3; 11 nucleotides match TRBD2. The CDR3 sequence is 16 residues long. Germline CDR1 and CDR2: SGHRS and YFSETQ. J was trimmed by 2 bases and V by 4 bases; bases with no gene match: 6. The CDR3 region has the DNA TGCGCCAGCAGCGACCGACTAGCGGGGTTCACAGATACGCAGTATTTT. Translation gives CASSDRLAGFTDTQYF.

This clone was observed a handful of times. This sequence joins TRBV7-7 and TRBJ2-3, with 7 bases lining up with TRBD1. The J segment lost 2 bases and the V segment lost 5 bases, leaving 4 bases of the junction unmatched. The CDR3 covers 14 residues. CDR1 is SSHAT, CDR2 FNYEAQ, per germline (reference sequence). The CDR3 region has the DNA TGTGCCAGCAGCCCAGGGGGATCCACAGATACGCAGTATTTT. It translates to CASSPGGSTDTQYF.

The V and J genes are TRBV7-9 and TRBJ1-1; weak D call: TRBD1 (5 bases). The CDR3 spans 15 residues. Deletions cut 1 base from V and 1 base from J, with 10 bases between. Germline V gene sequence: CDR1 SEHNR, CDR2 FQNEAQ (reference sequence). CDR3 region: CASSLGGGANTEAFF. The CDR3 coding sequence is TGTGCCAGCAGCTTAGGTGGAGGGGCGAACACTGAAGCTTTCTTT.

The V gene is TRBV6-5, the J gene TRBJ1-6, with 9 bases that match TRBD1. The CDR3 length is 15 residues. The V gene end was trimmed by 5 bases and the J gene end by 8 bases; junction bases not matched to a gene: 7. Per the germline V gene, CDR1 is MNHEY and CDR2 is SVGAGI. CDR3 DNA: TGTGCCAGCAGTCCCGGGACAGGGTGGCATTCACCCCTCCACTTT. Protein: CASSPGTGWHSPLHF.

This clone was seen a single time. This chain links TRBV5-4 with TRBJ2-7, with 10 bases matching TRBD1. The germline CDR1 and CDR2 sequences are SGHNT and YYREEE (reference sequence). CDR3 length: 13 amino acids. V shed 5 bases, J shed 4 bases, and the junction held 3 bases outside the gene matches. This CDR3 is CASSGTGEYEQYF. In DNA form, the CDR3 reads TGTGCCAGCAGTGGGACAGGGGAGTACGAGCAGTACTTC.

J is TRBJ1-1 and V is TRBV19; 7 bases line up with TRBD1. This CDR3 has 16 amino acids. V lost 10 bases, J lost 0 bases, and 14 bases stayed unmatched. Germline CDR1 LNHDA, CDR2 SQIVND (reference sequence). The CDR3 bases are TGTGCCATACACCCGGACAGGCCCTTTATGAACACTGAAGCTTTCTTT. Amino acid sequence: CAIHPDRPFMNTEAFF.

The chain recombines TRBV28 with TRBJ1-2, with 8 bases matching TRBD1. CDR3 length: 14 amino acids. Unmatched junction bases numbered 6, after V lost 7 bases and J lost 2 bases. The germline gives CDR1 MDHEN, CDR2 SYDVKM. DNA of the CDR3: TGTGCCAGCATCAGGGACAGGTACAACTATGGCTACACCTTC. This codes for CASIRDRYNYGYTF.

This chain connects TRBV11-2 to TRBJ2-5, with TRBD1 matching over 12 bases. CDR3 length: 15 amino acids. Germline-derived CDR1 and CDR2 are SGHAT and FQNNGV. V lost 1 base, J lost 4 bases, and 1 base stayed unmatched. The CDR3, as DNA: TGTGCCAGCAGCTTAGGGGACAGGGGGCGAGAGACCCAGTACTTC. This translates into CASSLGDRGRETQYF.

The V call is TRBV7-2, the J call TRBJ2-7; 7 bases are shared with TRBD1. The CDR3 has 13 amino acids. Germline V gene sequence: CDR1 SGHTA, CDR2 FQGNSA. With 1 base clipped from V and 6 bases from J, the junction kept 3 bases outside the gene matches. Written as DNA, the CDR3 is TGTGCCAGCAGCTTAGGACAGGGTTTCGAGCAGTACGTC. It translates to CASSLGQGFEQYV.

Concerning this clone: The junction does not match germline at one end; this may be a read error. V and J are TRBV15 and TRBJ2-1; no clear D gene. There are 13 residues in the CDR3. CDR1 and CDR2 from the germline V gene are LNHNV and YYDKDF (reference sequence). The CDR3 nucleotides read TGTGCCACCAGCAGAGATCCCTCAGCTGAGCGGTTCTTC. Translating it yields CATSRDPSAERFF. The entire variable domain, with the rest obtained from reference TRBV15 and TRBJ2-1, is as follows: DAMVIQNPRYQVTQFGKPVTLSCSQTLNHNVMYWYQQKSSQAPKLLFHYYDKDFNNEADTPDNFQSRRPNTSFCFLDIRSPGLGDTAMYLCATSRDPSAERFFGPGTRLTVL.

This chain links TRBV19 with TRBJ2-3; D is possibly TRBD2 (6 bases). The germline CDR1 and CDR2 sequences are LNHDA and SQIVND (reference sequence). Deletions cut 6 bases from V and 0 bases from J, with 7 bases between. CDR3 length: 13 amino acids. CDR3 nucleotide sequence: TGTGCCAGTAGAGGGACTAGCACAGATACGCAGTATTTT. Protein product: CASRGTSTDTQYF.